This T cell receptor beta chain originates from a study of CD8 T cells in Susac syndrome. Random hexamers were used to reverse transcribe about 0.45 to 1 ug of RNA. The amplification used immunoSEQ multiplex PCR on TCR beta CDR3; it spanned 54 Vbeta and 13 Jbeta. TCRdb analysed the immunoSEQ multiplex PCR reads with MiXCR anew, one entry per CDR3 protein. The sample consists of hundreds of thousands of distinct CDR3 sequences, about 95% of them appearing once. The study sequenced TCR beta in blood CD8+ and CD4+ T cells. Negative isolation was applied to CD8+ and CD4+ T cells, and FACS enrichment was applied to TEMRA cells. CDR3 size: 13 residues. V was pared by 6 bases and J by 2 bases, with 10 bases between. The germline CDR1 and CDR2 sequences are MDHEN and SYDVKM.

Specimen: CD4+ T cells from PBMCs. The chain has TRBV28 and TRBJ1-2; perhaps TRBD1 as D (6 bases). The TCR originated in a human donor with multiple sclerosis. As DNA, the CDR3 is TGTGCCAGCAGAGGGGGGGCCAACTATGGCTACACCTTC. It specifies CASRGGANYGYTF.